This T cell receptor beta chain is from a study of cytotoxic CD8 clonotypes in ibrutinib-treated CLL. The CDR3 runs to 18 residues. Per germline, CDR1 SGHAT and CDR2 FQNNGV. Trimming took 1 base from V and 2 from J, leaving 19 bases between them. The data were produced by immunoSEQ multiplex PCR, yet TCRdb's version contains in-frame clones alone and is incomplete. The sample has fewer than 25,000 clones, about three quarters seen once; the top ten hold more than 7%. This clone was observed once. This sequence joins TRBV11-2 and TRBJ2-3, with D possibly being TRBD2 (6 bases). The TCR sequence derives from a human donor with chronic lymphocytic leukemia. Sequencing was performed on PBMCs, taken before ibrutinib treatment. In nucleotides, the CDR3 is TGTGCCAGCAGCTTAGGGAGCGGCAGGGAGGTTTCCACAGATACGCAGTATTTT. This codes for CASSLGSGREVSTDTQYF. The full variable domain, its missing parts supplied by reference TRBV11-2 and TRBJ2-3, is EAGVAQSPRYKIIEKRQSVAFWCNPISGHATLYWYQQILGQGPKLLIQFQNNGVVDDSQLPKDRFSAERLKGVDSTLKIQPAKLEDSAVYLCASSLGSGREVSTDTQYFGPGTRLTVL.